A selection of T cell receptor beta chains follows, all from one sample in a study of blood T cell repertoires in COVID-19. The repertoire was sequenced with immunoSEQ multiplex PCR; TCRdb's copy has only in-frame clones and lacks some. The profile shows around 22,000 clones, 85% to 90% of them singletons. Sequenced: peripheral blood. These TCRs come from a human donor with active COVID-19. The donor label of this sample is uncertain. The CDR3 runs from the conserved cysteine through the conserved F or W. Each record gives: J gene, V gene, D gene, clone size, CDR3 DNA, CDR3 protein. A D gene is named only where the DNA matches it firmly. Clone size, where shown, is once, few, many, or a class for clones that have expanded.

j_call: TRBJ2-7
v_call: TRBV4-2
d_call: TRBD2
clone_size: few
cdr3_nt: TGTGCCAGCAGCCAAGATCTCGGAAGGGGAGCGGGATCGACCTACGAGCAGTACTTC
cdr3_aa: CASSQDLGRGAGSTYEQYF

j_call: TRBJ1-5
v_call: TRBV2
d_call: TRBD1
clone_size: -
cdr3_nt: TGTGCCAGCAGTGTAAGGGCCAGGGGGAATCAGCCCCAGCATTTT
cdr3_aa: CASSVRARGNQPQHF

j_call: TRBJ2-1
v_call: TRBV28
d_call: -
clone_size: -
cdr3_nt: TGTGCCAGCAGGACCGACAGTAATGAGCAGTTCTTC
cdr3_aa: CASRTDSNEQFF

j_call: TRBJ1-6
v_call: TRBV19
d_call: -
clone_size: -
cdr3_nt: TGTGCCAGTAGTATTGGGAGTAACAATTCACCCCTCCACTTT
cdr3_aa: CASSIGSNNSPLHF

j_call: TRBJ1-6
v_call: TRBV2
d_call: -
clone_size: -
cdr3_nt: TGTGCCAGCCGCCCGGGGGGACATTTTTCACCCCTCCACTTT
cdr3_aa: CASRPGGHFSPLHF

j_call: TRBJ1-2
v_call: TRBV14
d_call: -
clone_size: -
cdr3_nt: TGTGCCAGCAGCCATTCGCATAGGACACGGTCTAACTATGGCTACACCTTC
cdr3_aa: CASSHSHRTRSNYGYTF

j_call: TRBJ1-1
v_call: TRBV6-5
d_call: -
clone_size: -
cdr3_nt: TGTGCCAGCAAATCAGGCAGGGAACACACTGAAGCTTTCTTT
cdr3_aa: CASKSGREHTEAFF

j_call: TRBJ2-1
v_call: TRBV3-1/TRBV3-2
d_call: -
clone_size: -
cdr3_nt: TGTGCCAGCAGCCAATCGGGAAGACAGGCCTACAATGAGCAGTTCTTC
cdr3_aa: CASSQSGRQAYNEQFF

j_call: TRBJ2-2
v_call: TRBV18
d_call: -
clone_size: -
cdr3_nt: TGTGCCAGCTCACCTGGTACGGACACCGGGGAGCTGTTTTTT
cdr3_aa: CASSPGTDTGELFF

j_call: TRBJ1-2
v_call: TRBV5-1
d_call: -
clone_size: -
cdr3_nt: TGCGCCAGCAGCTCCAGACCGAGGGACTATGGCTACACCTTC
cdr3_aa: CASSSRPRDYGYTF

j_call: TRBJ1-5
v_call: TRBV5-1
d_call: TRBD1
clone_size: -
cdr3_nt: TGCGCCAGCAGCTTGGGGACAGGGGCCCATGGCAATCAGCCCCAGCATTTT
cdr3_aa: CASSLGTGAHGNQPQHF

j_call: TRBJ1-1
v_call: TRBV12-5
d_call: -
clone_size: -
cdr3_nt: TGTGCTAGTGGTTTTTGGCCGAAGACAGGCGGAGGCACTGAAGCTTTCTTT
cdr3_aa: CASGFWPKTGGGTEAFF

j_call: TRBJ1-6
v_call: TRBV19
d_call: TRBD1
clone_size: -
cdr3_nt: TGTGCCAGTACCGGAGACAGGGGTAATTCACCCCTCCACTTT
cdr3_aa: CASTGDRGNSPLHF

j_call: TRBJ2-2
v_call: TRBV5-1
d_call: TRBD2
clone_size: few
cdr3_nt: TGCGCCAGCAGCCCCCGAGGAGCGGGGGATGTCGGGGAGCTGTTTTTT
cdr3_aa: CASSPRGAGDVGELFF

j_call: TRBJ2-5
v_call: TRBV27
d_call: TRBD2
clone_size: -
cdr3_nt: TGTGCCAGCAGTTTTCTAGCGGGCTGGGAGACCCAGTACTTC
cdr3_aa: CASSFLAGWETQYF

j_call: TRBJ1-4
v_call: TRBV5-1
d_call: -
clone_size: -
cdr3_nt: TGCGCCAGCAGCTCCCTTGCAACTAATGAAAAACTGTTTTTT
cdr3_aa: CASSSLATNEKLFF

j_call: TRBJ2-3
v_call: TRBV28
d_call: TRBD2
clone_size: -
cdr3_nt: TGTGCCAGCAGTTCCATAGCGGGGAGAGGGGTAGATACGCAGTATTTT
cdr3_aa: CASSSIAGRGVDTQYF

j_call: TRBJ2-7
v_call: TRBV10-3
d_call: -
clone_size: -
cdr3_nt: TGTGCCATCAGGGGCAGCTCGTCCGCCTCAGATGGGCAGTACTTC
cdr3_aa: CAIRGSSSASDGQYF

j_call: TRBJ1-2
v_call: TRBV2
d_call: TRBD1
clone_size: once
cdr3_nt: TGTGCCGCAGGGGGAGCGGTCGGGGTGGACTATGGCTACACCTTC
cdr3_aa: CAAGGAVGVDYGYTF

j_call: TRBJ2-3
v_call: TRBV11-3
d_call: TRBD2
clone_size: -
cdr3_nt: TGTGCCAGCAGATGGACTAGCGGGATAGATACGCAGTATTTT
cdr3_aa: CASRWTSGIDTQYF

j_call: TRBJ2-7
v_call: TRBV3-1/TRBV3-2
d_call: TRBD2
clone_size: once
cdr3_nt: TGTGCCAGCAGCCAAGACGGACTAGCGGGGGGACCTTCCTACGAGCAGTACTTC
cdr3_aa: CASSQDGLAGGPSYEQYF

j_call: TRBJ1-2
v_call: TRBV14
d_call: -
clone_size: -
cdr3_nt: TGTGCCAGCAGCCAAGTAAATAACTATGGCTACACCTTC
cdr3_aa: CASSQVNNYGYTF

j_call: TRBJ1-4
v_call: TRBV28
d_call: TRBD1
clone_size: -
cdr3_nt: TGTGCCAGCAGAGAGTCCAGGGGGTCCGGCTTGGGACTGTTTTTT
cdr3_aa: CASRESRGSGLGLFF

j_call: TRBJ2-3
v_call: TRBV9
d_call: -
clone_size: -
cdr3_nt: TGTGCCAGCAGCCCCAACCAACCGGGACTCTTCGTGGGGCGAGATACGCAGTATTTT
cdr3_aa: CASSPNQPGLFVGRDTQYF